Listed here are 9 T cell receptor beta chains from one sample, sequenced in a study of response to subunit inactivated influenza vaccine. From the RT-PCR reads, TCRdb called clonotypes with MiXCR, one entry per CDR3 protein. Of 500,000 to 750,000 distinct CDR3 sequences in the sample, around 13% are singletons; the top ten hold around 10%. Sequenced material: PBMCs from blood, taken 11 to 12 days after vaccination. The receptor source for this set is a man over 45 who received an inactivated influenza vaccine.

This chain links TRBV7-8 with TRBJ2-1; D not certain. The CDR3 runs to 14 residues. The V gene lost 2 bases and the J gene lost 9 bases, with 14 bases spanning the gap. CDR1 and CDR2 (germline): SGHVS, FQNEAQ. As DNA, the CDR3 is TGTGCCAGCAGCTTAAATGACTTTCTGGGTGAGCAGTTCTTC. It specifies CASSLNDFLGEQFF.

V is TRBV10-3 and J is TRBJ1-1; maybe TRBD1 (6 bases). Germline CDR1 reads ENHRY; CDR2 reads SYGVKD. The CDR3 totals 13 residues. V was pared by 8 bases and J by 0 bases, with 10 bases between. The chain's CDR3 is CAIRTDLNTEAFF. The CDR3 nucleotides are TGTGCCATCCGGACAGACCTGAACACTGAAGCTTTCTTT.

This clonotype was detected a few times. The V and J genes are TRBV12-3 or TRBV12-4 and TRBJ2-7, with no clear D. There are 14 residues in the CDR3. The V end lost 3 bases, the J end lost 3 bases, and 12 bases lay between the germline ends. CDR3: CASSLRQLFYEQYF. CDR3 DNA: TGTGCCAGCAGTTTGCGGCAGCTATTCTACGAGCAGTACTTC.

The V and J genes are TRBV11-2 and TRBJ2-7; possible D gene TRBD2, 6 bases. Trimming left V 4 bases short and J 7 bases short, with 8 bases between. The germline gives CDR1 SGHAT, CDR2 FQNNGV. The CDR3 spans 11 residues. CDR3 DNA: TGTGCCAGCAGCTGGGGGGTGGAGCAGTACTTC. Translation: CASSWGVEQYF.

This clonotype was seen a few times. The V call is TRBV29-1, the J call TRBJ2-5; 9 nucleotides match TRBD2. The CDR3 totals 15 residues. V dropped 3 bases and J dropped 5; count of bases not matched to a gene: 10. The germline V gene has CDR1 SQVTM and CDR2 ANQGSEA. This CDR3 reads CSVDLTSGYVETQYF. CDR3 nucleotide sequence: TGCAGCGTTGATCTGACTAGCGGTTATGTGGAGACCCAGTACTTC. The complete variable domain, with remaining parts taken from reference TRBV29-1 and TRBJ2-5, reads SAVISQKPSRDICQRGTSLTIQCQVDSQVTMMFWYRQQPGQSLTLIATANQGSEATYESGFVIDKFPISRPNLTFSTLTVSNMSPEDSSIYLCSVDLTSGYVETQYFGPGTRLLVL.

This clonotype was picked up a small number of times. This chain uses TRBV14 with TRBJ1-1; no reliable D call. Germline V gives CDR1 SGHDN, CDR2 FVKESK. This CDR3 spans 14 amino acids. Trimming removed 0 bases from V and 3 bases from J, with 8 bases in between. As DNA, the CDR3 is TGTGCCAGCAGCCAAGAATACGGGGACACTGAAGCTTTCTTT. Its translation: CASSQEYGDTEAFF.

The chain recombines TRBV30 with TRBJ2-1, with D unclear. CDR1 is GTSNPN, CDR2 SVGIG, per germline (reference sequence). The V end lost 0 bases, the J end lost 6 bases, and 3 bases lay between the germline ends. This CDR3 region has 11 residues. CDR3 residues: CAWSVGNEQFF. CDR3 bases: TGTGCCTGGAGTGTAGGCAATGAGCAGTTCTTC.

The chain carries TRBV2 and TRBJ2-1; TRBD2 might be the D (6 bases). The CDR3 runs to 16 residues. Germline V gives CDR1 SNHLY, CDR2 FYNNEI. Trimming took off 5 bases at V and 4 bases at J, with 18 bases between the two ends. CDR3 bases: TGTGCCAGCAGTTTTAGACAAGGAGGGTTGTACAATGAGCAGTTCTTC. Translation gives CASSFRQGGLYNEQFF.

The V call is TRBV12-3 or TRBV12-4, the J call TRBJ2-6; D might be TRBD1 or TRBD2, each matching 5 bases. This CDR3 spans 15 amino acids. Deletions cut 6 bases from V and 2 bases from J, with 11 bases between. The DNA for the CDR3 is TGTGCCAGCAGCCAGGGAGTTACTGGGGCCAACGTCCTGACTTTC. Residues: CASSQGVTGANVLTF.